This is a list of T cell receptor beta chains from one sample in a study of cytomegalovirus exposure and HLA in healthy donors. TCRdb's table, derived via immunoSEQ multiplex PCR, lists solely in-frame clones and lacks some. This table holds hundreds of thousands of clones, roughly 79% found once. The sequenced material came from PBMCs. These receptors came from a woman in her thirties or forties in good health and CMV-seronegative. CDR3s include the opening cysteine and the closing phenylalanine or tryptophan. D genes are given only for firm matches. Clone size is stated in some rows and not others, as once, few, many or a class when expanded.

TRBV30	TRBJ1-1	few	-	TGTGCCTGGAGTGTGTGGGGAGGGGGAAACACTGAAGCTTTCTTT	CAWSVWGGGNTEAFF
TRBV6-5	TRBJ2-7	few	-	TGTGCCAGCAGGGTAACAGCAGACTACGAGCAGTACTTC	CASRVTADYEQYF
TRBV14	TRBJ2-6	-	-	TGTGCCAGCAGCCCCCCCTACTACAGGCTAACCGACTCTGGGGCCAACGTCCTGACTTTC	CASSPPYYRLTDSGANVLTF
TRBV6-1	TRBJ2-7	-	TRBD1	TGTGCCAGCAGTGGGGACAGATACGAGCAGTACTTC	CASSGDRYEQYF
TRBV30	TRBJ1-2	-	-	TGTGCCTGGAGTGTGGACATGAGCTATGGCTACACCTTC	CAWSVDMSYGYTF
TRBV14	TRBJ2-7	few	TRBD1	TGTGCCAGCAGCCACAGGGGGTTAGGCGAGCAGTACTTC	CASSHRGLGEQYF
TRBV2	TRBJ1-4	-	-	TGTGCCAGCAGTGAGCAGGTCTTCATACTGTTTTTT	CASSEQVFILFF
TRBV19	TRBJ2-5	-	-	TGTGCCAGTAGTATTTCCCCGACGGGGTTGGAGACCCAGTACTTC	CASSISPTGLETQYF
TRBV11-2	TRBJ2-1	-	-	TGTGCCAGCAGCTTTTTCGGGGGAGCCACTGAGGGTGAGCAGTTCTTC	CASSFFGGATEGEQFF
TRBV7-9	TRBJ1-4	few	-	TGTGCCAGCAGCTTAGGGGCAGACGGCCATGAAAAACTGTTTTTT	CASSLGADGHEKLFF
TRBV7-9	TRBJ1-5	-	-	TGTGCCAGCAGCTTAGGAGGCAGGGATAATCAGCCCCAGCATTTT	CASSLGGRDNQPQHF
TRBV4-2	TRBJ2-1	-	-	TGTGCCAGCAGCCAAGGGGGGCCCCAGGATGAGCAGTTCTTC	CASSQGGPQDEQFF
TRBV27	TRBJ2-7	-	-	TGTGCCAGCAGTCCCCGCGCAGGGGGGCCTTACGAGCAGTACTTC	CASSPRAGGPYEQYF
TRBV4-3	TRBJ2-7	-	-	TGCGCCAGCAGCCAAGATTCGGGTTACGAGCAGTACTTC	CASSQDSGYEQYF
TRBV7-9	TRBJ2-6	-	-	TGTGCCAGCAGCCCCCTTCGGGGGTTGGAAAACTCTGGGGCCAACGTCCTGACTTTC	CASSPLRGLENSGANVLTF
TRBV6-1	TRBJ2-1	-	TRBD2	TGTGCCAGCTTCCGGGGGGGGGCAGGCAATGAGCAGTTCTTC	CASFRGGAGNEQFF
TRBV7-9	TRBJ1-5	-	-	TGTTCCAGCAGCTCACCGGATCAGCCCCAGCATTTT	CSSSSPDQPQHF
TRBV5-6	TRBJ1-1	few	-	TGTGCCAGCAGCTTGGCCAATAGAGGGACTGAAGCTTTCTTT	CASSLANRGTEAFF
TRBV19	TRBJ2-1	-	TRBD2	TGTGCCAGTAGTGGACTAGCGGGGGGCAATGAGCAGTTCTTC	CASSGLAGGNEQFF
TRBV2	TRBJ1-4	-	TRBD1	TGTGCCAGCAGGATTGACAGGGCAGCTAATGAAAAACTGTTTTTT	CASRIDRAANEKLFF
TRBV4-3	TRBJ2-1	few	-	TGCGCCAGCAGCCAAGACAAACAGGGAGATGAGCAGTTCTTC	CASSQDKQGDEQFF
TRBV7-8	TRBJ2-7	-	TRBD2	TGTGCCAGCAGCTTAGGTGTAGGGGCGGGGGGCACCTACGAGCAGTACTTC	CASSLGVGAGGTYEQYF
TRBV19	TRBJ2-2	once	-	TGTGCCAGTAGTCTTTCCTACGCGAACACCGGGGAGCTGTTTTTT	CASSLSYANTGELFF
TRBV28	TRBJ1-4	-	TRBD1	TGTGCCAGCCAGGACAGGGGAGGGGAAAAACTGTTTTTT	CASQDRGGEKLFF
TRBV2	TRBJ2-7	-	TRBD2	TGTGCCAGCAGTGAAGCGCGGGGGACTCACTACGAGCAGTACTTC	CASSEARGTHYEQYF
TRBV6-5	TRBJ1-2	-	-	TGTGCCAGCAGTTACTCGGGCGGACTTAACTATGGCTACACCTTC	CASSYSGGLNYGYTF
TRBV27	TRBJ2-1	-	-	TGTGCCAGCAGTTTCAGTCAGGGCCTGAATGAGCAGTTCTTC	CASSFSQGLNEQFF
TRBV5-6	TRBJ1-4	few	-	TGTGCCAGCAGCCCTTCTCCGGGGAAACTGTTTTTT	CASSPSPGKLFF
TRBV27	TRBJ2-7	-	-	TGTGCCAGCAGTTTAAGAGGACTTACCTACGAGCAGTACTTC	CASSLRGLTYEQYF
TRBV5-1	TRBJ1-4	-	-	TGCGCCAGCAGTCCGGGACGGGGGGGTGAAAAACTGTTTTTT	CASSPGRGGEKLFF
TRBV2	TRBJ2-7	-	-	TGTGCCAGCAGTTTACAGGTATACGAGCAGTACTTC	CASSLQVYEQYF
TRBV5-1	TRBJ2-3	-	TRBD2	TGCGCCAGCAGCTTGGCGTCTAGCGGAAGCACAGATACGCAGTATTTT	CASSLASSGSTDTQYF
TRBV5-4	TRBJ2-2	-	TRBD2	TGTGCCAGCAGCCCCCCGGGGGGTCGGAACACCGGGGAGCTGTTTTTT	CASSPPGGRNTGELFF
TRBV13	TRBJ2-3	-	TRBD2	TGTGCCAGCAGCTCGACTAGCGGGGGGTATGTAGATACGCAGTATTTT	CASSSTSGGYVDTQYF
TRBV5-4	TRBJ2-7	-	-	TGTGCCAGCAGCCAACGGGACCGGAGGGACGAGCAGTACTTC	CASSQRDRRDEQYF
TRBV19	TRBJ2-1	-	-	TGTGCCAGTACCATACAGGGTTCCGGCAATGAGCAGTTCTTC	CASTIQGSGNEQFF
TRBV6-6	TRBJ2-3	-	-	TGTGCCAGCAGTTACCAGGACTGGGCCACAGATACGCAGTATTTT	CASSYQDWATDTQYF
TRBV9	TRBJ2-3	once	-	TGTGCCAGCAGCGTAAGCGTCGGGGTCACAGATACGCAGTATTTT	CASSVSVGVTDTQYF
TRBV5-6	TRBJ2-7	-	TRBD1	TGTGCCAGCAGCTCCGACAGGGAGTCTGTCGTCGAGCAGTACTTC	CASSSDRESVVEQYF
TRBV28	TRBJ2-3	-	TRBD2	TGTGCCAGCAGCTCCCTCTATCTAGCGGGGGGCCCGGCAGATACGCAGTATTTT	CASSSLYLAGGPADTQYF
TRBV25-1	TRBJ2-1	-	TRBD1	TGTGCCAGCAGTGAATTTGGGGGACAGGGACTCAATGAGCAGTTCTTC	CASSEFGGQGLNEQFF
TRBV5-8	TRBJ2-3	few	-	TGTGCCAGCAGCTTGGGAGGGTACACAGATACGCAGTATTTT	CASSLGGYTDTQYF